Described below is a single T cell receptor beta chain sequence and its context. Its antigen is not identified. The T cells that were sequenced for TCR beta were CD8+ and CD4+ cells from blood. Those who served as multiple sclerosis controls were treatment-naive patients with stable or active relapsing-remitting disease. The authors reverse transcribed roughly 0.5 to 1 ug RNA with random hexamers. Amplification of TCR beta CDR3 used immunoSEQ multiplex PCR across 54 Vbeta and 13 Jbeta. TCRdb reprocessed the immunoSEQ multiplex PCR reads with MiXCR, giving one entry per CDR3 protein. Of 100,000 to 150,000 distinct CDR3 sequences in the sample, over 85% are singletons; the top ten hold roughly 0.33%. The CDR3 sequence is 16 residues long. Between the trimmed V and J ends, which lost 5 bases and 6 bases, there was a span of 20 bases. From germline, CDR1 is SEHNR and CDR2 FQNEAQ (reference sequence). These data belong to a study of CD8 T cells in Susac syndrome.

Points from the study as a whole: In its TCR sequencing and HLA analysis, the study acknowledged that the number of individuals was relatively small.

This TCR derives from a human donor with multiple sclerosis. The chain carries TRBV7-9 and TRBJ2-4; D possibly matches TRBD1 or TRBD2 (7 bases each). Sequencing used CD8+ T cells from PBMCs. For the CDR3, the DNA is TGTGCCAGCAGCCCAGCAGGGGGGGGCTGGGGAAACATTCAGTACTTC. It yields the protein CASSPAGGGWGNIQYF.